Presented here are 26 T cell receptor beta chains from one specimen sequenced in a study of blood T cells in healthy people across ages. With a J-beta primer mix and a sample-barcoded 5' primer, a second PCR ran about 7 to 12 cycles. MiXCR, applied by TCRdb to the 5' RACE reads, yields one record per CDR3 protein. Among nearly 800,000 distinct CDR3 sequences listed, around 50% were seen once. Sequencing was done on a sample of blood. The receptors come from a man aged 35 to 55 in good health.

On this clonotype itself: The junction departs from germline at one end; a sequencing error may be responsible. V is TRBV12-3 or TRBV12-4 and J is TRBJ2-5, with a weak D call TRBD1 (6 bases). Judging by the DNA end, TRBJ2-7 fits better; the J call may be wrong. CDR3 length: 15 residues. The DNA of the CDR3 is TGTACCAGCAGTTTATCAGGGGTAGGTGGATACGAGCAGTACTTC. The encoded protein is CTSSLSGVGGYEQYF.

On this clonotype: One junction end disagrees with the germline gene, perhaps due to a read error. This chain uses TRBV12-3 or TRBV12-4 with TRBJ2-7; D gene unclear. The CDR3 is made up of 14 amino acids. CDR3 bases: TGTGCCAGCAATTTAAGGGAACTTTCATACGAGCAGTACTTC. Translation gives CASNLRELSYEQYF.

The V and J genes are TRBV20-1 and TRBJ2-4; D might be TRBD1 (5 bases). The J call could be wrong; TRBJ2-7 is a better fit for the DNA end. The CDR3 runs 16 residues. Germline V gene sequence: CDR1 DFQATT, CDR2 SNEGSKA (reference sequence). The CDR3 DNA is TGCAGTGCTAGAGTTCCTAGACAACAGGACCTATACGAGCAGTACTTC. Its protein product is CSARVPRQQDLYEQYF.

V usage is TRBV25-1 and J usage is TRBJ2-3, with D perhaps matching TRBD2 (5 bases). This CDR3 has 15 amino acids. The germline gives CDR1 MGHDK, CDR2 SYGVNS. Trimming pared 6 bases from V and 2 bases from J, leaving 15 bases between. CDR3 loop: CASRTAGGFTDTQYF. In DNA, the CDR3 is TGTGCCAGCAGAACCGCCGGAGGTTTCACAGATACGCAGTATTTT.

The CDR3 protein is CASSFFRAGGARNTGELFF. The CDR3 DNA is TGTGCCAGCAGCTTTTTTCGGGCAGGCGGAGCTAGAAACACCGGGGAGCTGTTTTTT. V and J are TRBV7-2 and TRBJ2-2; D uncertain. V dropped 3 bases and J dropped 2 bases, with 22 bases sitting between them. This CDR3 comprises 19 residues. The germline CDR1 and CDR2 sequences are SGHTA and FQGNSA.

The chain carries TRBV9 and TRBJ2-1; perhaps TRBD1 as D (5 bases). The germline V gene has CDR1 SGDLS and CDR2 YYNGEE. The germline V and J ends were trimmed by 2 bases and 0 bases, with 12 bases remaining between them. CDR3 length: 16 residues. The CDR3 bases are TGTGCCAGCAGCGTTTCTACAGGCGGCTCCTACAATGAGCAGTTCTTC. Translating gives CASSVSTGGSYNEQFF.

The chain couples TRBV7-2 to TRBJ1-4, with 9 bases fitting TRBD1. The CDR3 loop spans 14 amino acids. In germline, CDR1 is SGHTA, CDR2 FQGNSA. After removal of 4 bases from V and 8 bases from J, the junction contained 5 bases not matched to a gene. Here the CDR3 reads CASSSGQGREKLFF. In DNA, the CDR3 is TGTGCCAGCAGCTCCGGACAGGGGCGGGAAAAACTGTTTTTT.

This clonotype has more than one count but fewer than ten. The chain recombines TRBV6-1 with TRBJ2-3; 10 bases match TRBD1. There are 16 residues in the CDR3. Germline V gene sequence: CDR1 MNHNS, CDR2 SASEGT. Germline trimming cut 5 bases from V and 0 bases from J; bases unmatched to any gene: 5. CDR3: CASSRDRGPSTDTQYF. CDR3 coding DNA: TGTGCCAGCAGTCGAGACAGGGGGCCGAGCACAGATACGCAGTATTTT.

This clonotype was seen more than once but under ten times. V and J are TRBV12-3 or TRBV12-4 and TRBJ2-1; D is possibly TRBD1 (5 bases). Between the trimmed V and J ends, which lost 5 bases and 7 bases, there was a span of 12 bases. The CDR3 spans 13 residues. The CDR3 spells CASSPRVLNEQFF. The CDR3 DNA sequence: TGTGCCAGCAGTCCCAGGGTACTAAATGAGCAGTTCTTC.

Remarks on this clonotype: Relative to the germline gene, one junction end is altered; a read error may explain this. V usage is TRBV6-6 and J usage is TRBJ2-5; 7 bases match TRBD1. Per the germline V gene, CDR1 is MNHNY and CDR2 is SVGAGI (reference sequence). The CDR3 totals 15 residues. For the CDR3, the DNA is TGTGCCAGCATCTACACCGGGACAGTACAAGGGACCCAGTACTTC. Amino acids: CASIYTGTVQGTQYF.

The V and J genes are TRBV3-1 and TRBJ1-2; no definite D call. V lost 6 bases and J lost 7, with 9 bases in between. The length of the CDR3 is 11 residues. Germline V lookup: CDR1 LGHDT, CDR2 YNNKEL (reference sequence). CDR3 loop: CASRDWGGYTF. CDR3 in DNA: TGTGCCAGCAGAGATTGGGGTGGCTACACCTTC.

This clonotype was seen a single time. The rearrangement joins TRBV20-1 to TRBJ2-3; TRBD2 matches 15 bases. The germline gives CDR1 DFQATT, CDR2 SNEGSKA (reference sequence). V dropped 6 bases and J dropped 5; count of bases not matched to a gene: 12. This CDR3 has 17 amino acids. The CDR3 is CSALPGLAGGLQDTQYF. For the CDR3, the DNA is TGCAGTGCCCTCCCGGGACTAGCGGGGGGCCTCCAAGATACGCAGTATTTT.

The chain employs TRBV5-5 and TRBJ2-6, with D hard to call. V was pared by 4 bases and J by 2 bases, with 19 bases between. The CDR3 loop spans 18 amino acids. Germline CDR1 is SGHKS and CDR2 is YYEKEE (reference sequence). Written as DNA, the CDR3 is TGTGCCAGCAGCGCACGCATGGACGGATTCCCTGGGGCCAACGTCCTGACTTTC. Its translation: CASSARMDGFPGANVLTF. The full variable domain, with the rest looked up from reference TRBV5-5 and TRBJ2-6, is DAGVTQSPTHLIKTRGQQVTLRCSPISGHKSVSWYQQVLGQGPQFIFQYYEKEERGRGNFPDRFSARQFPNYSSELNVNALLLGDSALYLCASSARMDGFPGANVLTFGAGSRLTVL.

This sequence joins TRBV6-5 and TRBJ2-5; D is possibly TRBD1 (5 bases). The germline gives CDR1 MNHEY, CDR2 SVGAGI. This CDR3 is built from 14 residues. V was shortened by 7 bases and J by 7 bases, with 19 bases between the two germline ends. Here the CDR3 DNA reads TGTGCCAGCAAGGGTTTGGGTCCCACAGGGACCCAGTACTTC. This codes for CASKGLGPTGTQYF.

This chain joins TRBV30 and TRBJ1-2; no clear D. Trimming left V 0 bases short and J 8 bases short, with 7 bases between. This CDR3 spans 11 amino acids. From germline, CDR1 is GTSNPN and CDR2 SVGIG (reference sequence). CDR3 sequence reads: CAWSVGYGYTF. CDR3 nucleotide sequence: TGTGCCTGGAGTGTAGGGTACGGCTACACCTTC.

This clonotype was seen a few times. V is TRBV9 and J is TRBJ2-4, with D possibly being TRBD2 (6 bases). The length of the CDR3 is 14 residues. V dropped 3 bases and J dropped 1 base, with 8 bases sitting between them. Germline-derived CDR1 and CDR2 are SGDLS and YYNGEE. CDR3 nucleotides: TGTGCCAGCAGCGCTGGGGGGGCCAAAAACATTCAGTACTTC. This sequence encodes CASSAGGAKNIQYF. The variable domain in full, completed from reference TRBV9 and TRBJ2-4, reads DSGVTQTPKHLITATGQRVTLRCSPRSGDLSVYWYQQSLDQGLQFLIQYYNGEERAKGNILERFSAQQFPDLHSELNLSSLELGDSALYFCASSAGGAKNIQYFGAGTRLSVL.

The chain is built from TRBV6-1 and TRBJ1-4; D not resolved. This CDR3 region has 15 residues. The ends were cut back, 1 base at V and 0 bases at J, with 6 bases in the middle. Germline V CDR1 and CDR2: MNHNS, SASEGT. The CDR3, as DNA: TGTGCCAGCAGTGAAGTATTGACAACTAATGAAAAACTGTTTTTT. Its protein product is CASSEVLTTNEKLFF.

The rearrangement links TRBV28 to TRBJ2-3; D may match TRBD1 or TRBD2 (6 bases each). This CDR3 is built from 15 residues. From germline, CDR1 is MDHEN and CDR2 SYDVKM. Trimming removed 6 bases at V and 3 bases at J, with 16 bases between. This chain's CDR3 is CASSSPGAGTDTQYF. The CDR3 DNA reads TGTGCCAGCAGCTCTCCGGGGGCCGGAACAGATACGCAGTATTTT.

This chain connects TRBV5-1 to TRBJ1-4; D is undetermined. Trimming pared 2 bases from V and 0 bases from J, leaving 11 bases between. CDR3 length equals 16 residues. CDR1 and CDR2 from the germline V gene are SGHRS and YFSETQ. CDR3 in DNA: TGCGCCAGCAGCTTCGGGCGGCTTGCAACTAATGAAAAACTGTTTTTT. Amino acid sequence: CASSFGRLATNEKLFF.

The J gene is TRBJ2-3, the V gene TRBV20-1; D tentatively reads TRBD1 or TRBD2 (5 bases each). Trimming pared 6 bases from V and 3 bases from J, leaving 7 bases between. The CDR3 totals 11 residues. Germline V gene lookup returns CDR1 DFQATT and CDR2 SNEGSKA (reference sequence). The CDR3 sequence: CSAGRTDTQYF. In nucleotides, the CDR3 is TGCAGTGCGGGACGAACAGATACGCAGTATTTT.

DNA for the CDR3: TGTGCCAGCAGCTGGGCCTTTGGCGGGAGTACAGATACGCAGTATTTT. Translated: CASSWAFGGSTDTQYF. The V call is TRBV7-2, the J call TRBJ2-3; 7 nucleotides match TRBD2. V was pared by 4 bases and J by 3 bases, with 10 bases of the junction left unmatched. Germline V gene data show CDR1 as SGHTA and CDR2 as FQGNSA. The CDR3 extends over 16 amino acids.

Here the CDR3 reads CASSQDGDRRSSYEQYF. Here the CDR3 DNA reads TGTGCCAGCAGCCAAGATGGGGACAGGCGAAGCTCCTACGAGCAGTACTTC. V and J are TRBV4-2 and TRBJ2-7; 8 positions match TRBD1. Trimming took 0 bases from V and 0 from J; bases not matched to a gene: 7. CDR1 is LGHNA, CDR2 YNFKEQ, per germline. The CDR3 runs to 17 residues.

The chain joins TRBV12-3 or TRBV12-4 to TRBJ1-1; unclear D gene. CDR3 size: 14 residues. V lost 4 bases to trimming and J lost 3 bases, with 12 bases between them. This chain's CDR3 is CASSSGYADTEAFF. The CDR3 DNA follows: TGTGCCAGCAGTTCCGGGTACGCGGACACTGAAGCTTTCTTT.

The chain recombines TRBV29-1 with TRBJ2-1; D uncertain. The CDR3 is 12 residues long. Germline CDR1 reads SQVTM; CDR2 reads ANQGSEA. Trimming cost V 3 bases and J 8 bases, with 11 bases left between them. DNA for the CDR3: TGCAGCGTTGATCTTACCGGGCATGAGCAGTTCTTC. As protein: CSVDLTGHEQFF.

This clonotype was observed a single time. This chain connects TRBV7-2 to TRBJ1-1; 9 nucleotides line up with TRBD1. This CDR3 spans 15 amino acids. V was clipped by 5 bases and J by 6 bases; unmatched bases: 10. Per the germline V gene, CDR1 is SGHTA and CDR2 is FQGNSA. CDR3: CASSPHRGRDPEAFF. DNA of the CDR3: TGTGCCAGCAGCCCTCACAGGGGGCGAGATCCTGAAGCTTTCTTT.

CDR3 in amino acids: CASSTPDRDLTDTQYF. The CDR3 coding sequence is TGTGCCAGCAGTACCCCCGACAGGGACCTCACAGATACGCAGTATTTT. The rearrangement links TRBV28 to TRBJ2-3, with 7 bases matching TRBD1. The junction had 10 bases not matched to a gene; V was cut back by 5 bases and J by 2 bases. The germline V gene has CDR1 MDHEN and CDR2 SYDVKM. The CDR3 extends over 16 amino acids. The whole variable domain, filled in from reference TRBV28 and TRBJ2-3, reads DVKVTQSSRYLVKRTGEKVFLECVQDMDHENMFWYRQDPGLGLRLIYFSYDVKMKEKGDIPEGYSVSREKKERFSLILESASTNQTSMYLCASSTPDRDLTDTQYFGPGTRLTVL.